Following are 23 T cell receptor beta chains from one sample sequenced in a study of spatial heterogeneity in lung cancer (dated by TCRdb to about 2019). Summary of the overall study and its limitations: A correlation was observed between the number of expanded intratumoral alpha and beta TCRs and the tumor nonsynonymous mutation count.

No antigen has been identified for these receptors. The library was built by means of 5' RACE. The reads were generated on a NextSeq 500. TCRdb handled the public reads itself, with Q25 trimming in fastp and clone calling in MiXCR, and kept productive beta chains. When rows share a CDR3 protein, they turn into one entry using the most common DNA and genes. Within this sample are some 5,600 distinct CDR3 sequences, with more than 4% of them counted one time only. The top ten clones comprise approximately 20% of the sample. The time point label for this specimen denotes: sample taken at primary tumor resection. The input for sequencing was lung tumor tissue, taken at surgery. These receptors were collected from a male donor with early-stage non-small cell lung cancer.

This clonotype was picked up many times. The V and J genes are TRBV28 and TRBJ2-7; 9 positions match TRBD2. CDR1 and CDR2 from the germline V gene are MDHEN and SYDVKM. This CDR3 has 14 amino acids. Trimming at V came to 6 bases and at J to 3 bases, leaving 6 bases not matched to a gene. CDR3 amino acids: CASRTSGPFYEQYF. CDR3 coding DNA: TGTGCCAGCAGGACTAGCGGCCCTTTCTACGAGCAGTACTTC. Using reference TRBV28 and TRBJ2-7 for the parts outside the CDR3, the full variable domain is DVKVTQSSRYLVKRTGEKVFLECVQDMDHENMFWYRQDPGLGLRLIYFSYDVKMKEKGDIPEGYSVSREKKERFSLILESASTNQTSMYLCASRTSGPFYEQYFGPGTRLTVT.

This clonotype was detected many times. The genes are TRBV5-1 and TRBJ2-1; TRBD2 matches 9 bases. Trimming took 6 bases from V and 8 from J; bases not matched to a gene: 6. Per germline, CDR1 SGHRS and CDR2 YFSETQ. CDR3 size: 13 residues. The CDR3 sequence: CASKRGRADEQFF. DNA of the CDR3: TGCGCCAGCAAACGCGGGAGGGCCGATGAGCAGTTCTTC.

This clonotype was seen at least ten times. This may come from a read error, since a much larger clone is one base off. The J gene is TRBJ2-7, the V gene TRBV7-8; TRBD1 matches 8 bases. There are 13 residues in the CDR3. CDR1 and CDR2 (germline): SGHVS, FQNEAQ. The CDR3 nucleotides read TGTGTCAGCAGCGTGGGACAGGCCTACGAGCAGTACTTC. This translates into CVSSVGQAYEQYF. The full variable domain, rest sourced from reference TRBV7-8 and TRBJ2-7, is GAGVSQSPRYKVAKRGQDVALRCDPISGHVSLFWYQQALGQGPEFLTYFQNEAQLDKSGLPSDRFFAERPEGSVSTLKIQRTQQEDSAVYLCVSSVGQAYEQYFGPGTRLTVT.

This clonotype was picked up many times. The rearrangement uses TRBV19 and TRBJ1-1; TRBD1 is a possible D gene (5 bases). This CDR3 contains 13 residues. With 9 bases removed from V and 4 bases from J, the gap between germline ends came to 15 bases. The germline V gene has CDR1 LNHDA and CDR2 SQIVND (reference sequence). The CDR3 reads CASAPGWGTEAFF. In DNA form, the CDR3 reads TGTGCCAGCGCCCCAGGGTGGGGCACTGAAGCTTTCTTT.

This clonotype rates as medium-sized. The rearrangement uses TRBV7-3 and TRBJ2-3; D might be TRBD2 (6 bases). CDR3 length: 14 amino acids. Germline CDR1 is SGHTA and CDR2 is FQGTGA. Trimming pared 0 bases from V and 4 bases from J, leaving 8 bases between. The CDR3 protein is CASSLTSGADTQYF. The DNA for the CDR3 is TGTGCCAGCAGCTTAACGTCGGGGGCAGATACGCAGTATTTT. Supplemented by reference TRBV7-3 and TRBJ2-3, the full variable domain reads GAGVSQTPSNKVTEKGKYVELRCDPISGHTALYWYRQSLGQGPEFLIYFQGTGAADDSGLPNDRFFAVRPEGSVSTLKIQRTERGDSAVYLCASSLTSGADTQYFGPGTRLTVL.

By share, this clonotype counts as large. The chain is built from TRBV12-3 or TRBV12-4 and TRBJ2-1; D is ambiguous. This CDR3 is built from 14 residues. The V end was cut by 6 bases, the J end by 3 bases, with 12 bases between. CDR3 residues: CASSPTAVYNEQFF. CDR3 nucleotides: TGTGCCAGCAGCCCAACGGCGGTCTACAATGAGCAGTTCTTC.

This clonotype was found many times. The chain uses TRBV14 and TRBJ1-4; TRBD1 matches 8 bases. CDR3 length: 14 amino acids. Germline CDR1 and CDR2: SGHDN and FVKESK. Trimming at V came to 3 bases and at J to 8 bases, leaving 5 bases not matched to a gene. CDR3: CASSHDRGAEKLFF. CDR3 nucleotides: TGTGCCAGCAGCCACGACAGGGGAGCCGAAAAACTGTTTTTT.

This clonotype was observed a few times. The chain uses TRBV22-1 and TRBJ2-3. TRBV22-1 is termed a pseudogene. The length of the CDR3 is 15 residues. Written as DNA, the CDR3 is TGTCCGGGGCTGCACGCGCGCTACACTGACAGTACGCAGTATTTT. Translation: CPGLHARYTDSTQYF.

This clonotype was observed at least ten times. The chain has TRBV6-5 and TRBJ2-2; TRBD2 agrees at 8 bases. Germline V lookup: CDR1 MNHEY, CDR2 SVGAGI. J gave up 0 bases and V 6 bases, and 3 bases lay outside the gene matches. The CDR3 covers 15 residues. Written as DNA, the CDR3 is TGTGCCAGCAGAGTGGGACTAGCGAACACCGGGGAGCTGTTTTTT. This gives the protein CASRVGLANTGELFF.

The rearrangement links TRBV3-1 to TRBJ1-1, with D unclear. CDR1 LGHDT and CDR2 YNNKEL come from the germline V gene (reference sequence). V was clipped by 4 bases and J by 10 bases, with 13 bases between them. The CDR3 totals 12 residues. The CDR3 is CASSPDTKGAFF. The CDR3 DNA reads TGTGCCAGCAGCCCCGACACCAAAGGAGCTTTCTTT. Filled out from reference TRBV3-1 and TRBJ1-1, the complete variable domain reads DTAVSQTPKYLVTQMGNDKSIKCEQNLGHDTMYWYKQDSKKFLKIMFSYNNKELIINETVPNRFSPKSPDKAHLNLHINSLELGDSAVYFCASSPDTKGAFFGQGTRLTVV.

Sample share makes this clonotype medium-sized. The CDR3 sequence is CASNAGLAGAGDTQYF. The CDR3, as DNA: TGCGCCAGCAACGCAGGCCTAGCGGGAGCCGGAGATACGCAGTATTTT. The V gene is TRBV5-1, the J gene TRBJ2-3; TRBD2 aligns across 10 bases. This CDR3 spans 16 amino acids. Germline CDR1 SGHRS, CDR2 YFSETQ. J lost 5 bases, V lost 6 bases, and 12 bases had no gene match.

Many counts were recorded for this clonotype. The V and J genes are TRBV5-1 and TRBJ2-7; the match to TRBD1 covers 7 bases. Germline trimming cut 3 bases from V and 4 bases from J; bases unmatched to any gene: 10. The CDR3 totals 15 residues. Germline CDR1 and CDR2: SGHRS and YFSETQ. The CDR3 loop is CASSSGQANSYEQYF. In nucleotides, the CDR3 is TGCGCCAGCAGCTCTGGACAGGCCAACTCGTACGAGCAGTACTTC.

This clonotype has a count of ten or more. The CDR3 loop reads CASSPNPGNPKDGYTF. The CDR3, as DNA: TGCGCCAGCAGTCCCAATCCAGGGAACCCTAAGGATGGCTACACCTTC. The chain is built from TRBV5-1 and TRBJ1-2, with D possibly being TRBD1 (5 bases). The germline gives CDR1 SGHRS, CDR2 YFSETQ. CDR3 length: 16 amino acids. Trimming left V 5 bases short and J 6 bases short, with 23 bases between.

The table lists this clonotype with many counts. The rearrangement joins TRBV20-1 to TRBJ1-3; D call uncertain. CDR1 and CDR2 from the germline V gene are DFQATT and SNEGSKA (reference sequence). This CDR3 comprises 14 residues. Trimming shortened V by 0 bases and J by 4 bases, and 10 bases separated the two germline ends. CDR3 sequence (DNA): TGCAGTGCTAGAGATGAGACCTGGGGAAACACCATATATTTT. Amino acids: CSARDETWGNTIYF.

This clonotype is classed as medium-sized. J is TRBJ2-3 and V is TRBV6-5; 8 positions agree with TRBD2. The germline V gene encodes CDR1 MNHEY and CDR2 SVGAGI. The CDR3 sequence is 15 residues long. V dropped 5 bases and J dropped 1; count of bases not matched to a gene: 5. The DNA of the CDR3 is TGTGCCAGCAGTGTCTCTAGCGGGCGCACAGATACGCAGTATTTT. Translating gives CASSVSSGRTDTQYF.

By share, this clonotype ranks as medium-sized. The chain recombines TRBV20-1 with TRBJ1-2, with no clear D. V was clipped by 6 bases and J by 0 bases, with 8 bases between them. The CDR3 has 12 residues. Germline V gene lookup returns CDR1 DFQATT and CDR2 SNEGSKA (reference sequence). This CDR3 is CSATQANYGYTF. Here the CDR3 DNA reads TGCAGTGCGACCCAGGCTAACTATGGCTACACCTTC.

This clonotype was observed many times. This chain uses TRBV29-1 with TRBJ1-2, with D unclear. The ends were cut back, 7 bases at V and 4 bases at J, with 16 bases in the middle. The CDR3 loop spans 13 amino acids. CDR1 is SQVTM and CDR2 is ANQGSEA in the germline V gene. CDR3: CSAKDGFGYGYTF. The CDR3, as DNA: TGCAGCGCCAAAGACGGATTTGGCTATGGCTACACCTTC.

This clonotype is labeled medium-sized. The chain couples TRBV7-2 to TRBJ1-2; 7 bases are shared with TRBD1. The CDR3 has 14 amino acids. V dropped 5 bases and J dropped 3; count of bases not matched to a gene: 6. The germline V gene encodes CDR1 SGHTA and CDR2 FQGNSA. CDR3 coding DNA: TGTGCCAGCAGCACAGGGGTGGGGTACTATGGCTACACCTTC. This translates into CASSTGVGYYGYTF.

This clonotype was seen ten or more times. The CDR3 sequence is CSAREATKGDAETQYF. CDR3 bases: TGCAGTGCTAGAGAGGCCACGAAGGGGGACGCGGAGACCCAGTACTTC. The chain combines TRBV20-1 with TRBJ2-5, with D possibly TRBD1 on 6 matching bases. Trimming removed 0 bases from V and 5 bases from J, with 19 bases in between. Germline CDR1 DFQATT, CDR2 SNEGSKA (reference sequence). The CDR3 is 16 residues long.

The sample holds a few counts of this clonotype. The V gene is TRBV3-1, the J gene TRBJ2-7, with D perhaps TRBD1 or TRBD2 (5 bases each). Germline CDR1 LGHDT, CDR2 YNNKEL (reference sequence). Trimming removed 4 bases from V and 6 bases from J, with 19 bases in between. The CDR3 has 15 amino acids. CDR3 loop: CASSPGRGRGIEQYF. The DNA of the CDR3 is TGTGCCAGCAGCCCGGGCCGGGGCCGAGGTATCGAGCAGTACTTC.

There are many counts of this clonotype. V is TRBV4-1 and J is TRBJ2-3, with 11 nucleotides matching TRBD2. The CDR3 sequence is 18 residues long. Germline CDR1 and CDR2: MGHRA and YSYEKL. V lost 3 bases, J lost 2 bases, and 10 bases stayed unmatched. CDR3 sequence reads: CASSHEGASGGLTDTQYF. In DNA form, the CDR3 reads TGCGCCAGCAGCCACGAGGGGGCTAGCGGGGGGCTCACAGATACGCAGTATTTT.

This clonotype is categorized as medium-sized. The rearrangement uses TRBV10-3 and TRBJ1-3; D gene uncertain. CDR1 and CDR2 (germline): ENHRY, SYGVKD. The germline V and J ends were trimmed by 9 bases and 0 bases, with 6 bases remaining between them. The CDR3 has 12 residues. The CDR3 region has the DNA TGTGCCATGGGGAGCTCTGGAAACACCATATATTTT. It encodes CAMGSSGNTIYF.

This clonotype has ten or more counts. This chain connects TRBV5-1 to TRBJ2-1, with 8 bases matching TRBD2. Germline V gives CDR1 SGHRS, CDR2 YFSETQ. CDR3 size: 15 residues. V lost 8 bases and J lost 0; bases outside the gene matches: 7. The CDR3 DNA sequence: TGCGCCAGTTGCTTGACTAGCGCCTCCTACAATGAGCAGTTCTTC. Its protein product is CASCLTSASYNEQFF.